A selection of T cell receptor beta chains follows, all from one sample in a study of blood T cell repertoires in COVID-19. Method: immunoSEQ multiplex PCR; TCRdb's copy keeps in-frame clones and lacks some. The table lists some 250,000 clones, roughly 80% of them singletons. The sequenced material came from peripheral blood. The receptors stem from a young woman with acute or convalescent COVID-19. CDR3s include the opening cysteine and the closing phenylalanine or tryptophan.

j_gene: TRBJ1-3; len: 13; v_gene: TRBV19; CDR3aa: CASSIASAGTIYF
j_gene: TRBJ1-1; len: 13; v_gene: TRBV10-3; CDR3aa: CAIRGTENTEAFF
j_gene: TRBJ2-2; len: 13; v_gene: TRBV18; CDR3aa: CASSPRGTGELFF
j_gene: TRBJ2-4; len: 17; v_gene: TRBV7-9; CDR3aa: CASSSFSGRAGKNIQYF
j_gene: TRBJ1-1; len: 13; v_gene: TRBV11-3; CDR3aa: CASSLDPRTEAFF
j_gene: TRBJ2-5; len: 14; v_gene: TRBV7-8; CDR3aa: CASSLAGGTETQYF
j_gene: TRBJ2-5; len: 13; v_gene: TRBV3-1/TRBV3-2; CDR3aa: CASSQTGGETQYF
j_gene: TRBJ1-1; len: 15; v_gene: TRBV7-2; CDR3aa: CASSLYQGGNTEAFF
j_gene: TRBJ2-1; len: 14; v_gene: TRBV7-2; CDR3aa: CASSLTPTTTREFF
j_gene: TRBJ1-6; len: 17; v_gene: TRBV15; CDR3aa: CATSRAQGAVTNSPLHF
j_gene: TRBJ1-1; len: 14; v_gene: TRBV2; CDR3aa: CASSTVTGVAEAFF
j_gene: TRBJ2-7; len: 14; v_gene: TRBV20-1; CDR3aa: CSASGASGSYEQYF
j_gene: TRBJ1-1; len: 14; v_gene: TRBV4-3; CDR3aa: CASSRYQGENEAFF
j_gene: TRBJ1-2; len: 16; v_gene: TRBV5-4; CDR3aa: CASSLASISGVYGYTF
j_gene: TRBJ2-3; len: 17; v_gene: TRBV28; CDR3aa: CASSPSPGLAGGNTQYF
j_gene: TRBJ2-1; len: 16; v_gene: TRBV4-2; CDR3aa: CASSQDSSGTYNEQFF
j_gene: TRBJ2-2; len: 16; v_gene: TRBV11-1; CDR3aa: CASSYQSGRTGGELFF
j_gene: TRBJ2-5; len: 20; v_gene: TRBV10-3; CDR3aa: CAISEIGLAGGLGYQETQYF
j_gene: TRBJ1-1; len: 13; v_gene: TRBV28; CDR3aa: CASSNDRNTEAFF
j_gene: TRBJ2-3; len: 16; v_gene: TRBV7-8; CDR3aa: CASSLDLAGRTDTQYF
j_gene: TRBJ2-1; len: 12; v_gene: TRBV7-2; CDR3aa: CASSSTGNEQFF
j_gene: TRBJ2-3; len: 15; v_gene: TRBV6-4; CDR3aa: CASRLEDSSTDTQYF
j_gene: TRBJ1-3; len: 18; v_gene: TRBV6-6; CDR3aa: CASSQWGQGAPYGNTIYF
j_gene: TRBJ2-7; len: 15; v_gene: TRBV7-6; CDR3aa: CASSLTSGLPYEQYF
j_gene: TRBJ2-3; len: 16; v_gene: TRBV7-9; CDR3aa: CASSLEVGGLTDTQYF
j_gene: TRBJ2-7; len: 14; v_gene: TRBV3-1/TRBV3-2; CDR3aa: CASSPLAGSGGQYF
j_gene: TRBJ2-7; len: 17; v_gene: TRBV3-1/TRBV3-2; CDR3aa: CASSQDLGTGDAYEQYF
j_gene: TRBJ2-7; len: 11; v_gene: TRBV6-2/TRBV6-3; CDR3aa: CASSLVAEQYF
j_gene: TRBJ2-7; len: 11; v_gene: TRBV30; CDR3aa: CACQVDIEQYF
j_gene: TRBJ2-5; len: 14; v_gene: TRBV9; CDR3aa: CASSVGGRGETQYF
j_gene: TRBJ1-1; len: 14; v_gene: TRBV7-2; CDR3aa: CASSSKGGWVEAFF
j_gene: TRBJ2-7; len: 18; v_gene: TRBV3-1/TRBV3-2; CDR3aa: CASSQDTSGRDSSYEQYF
j_gene: TRBJ2-7; len: 12; v_gene: TRBV11-1; CDR3aa: CASSPQEYEQYF
j_gene: TRBJ2-3; len: 15; v_gene: TRBV6-2/TRBV6-3; CDR3aa: CASSYGTSGADTQYF
j_gene: TRBJ1-1; len: 16; v_gene: TRBV27; CDR3aa: CASSLYSPGQGTEAFF
j_gene: TRBJ1-5; len: 12; v_gene: TRBV19; CDR3aa: CASSGQGQPQHF
j_gene: TRBJ2-4; len: 18; v_gene: TRBV4-3; CDR3aa: CASSQDIRTGLAKNIQYF
j_gene: TRBJ1-1; len: 13; v_gene: TRBV12-3/TRBV12-4; CDR3aa: CASSDGTVNEAFF
j_gene: TRBJ2-5; len: 15; v_gene: TRBV23-1; CDR3aa: CASSQCKGREGTQYF
j_gene: TRBJ1-2; len: 14; v_gene: TRBV28; CDR3aa: CASIVRGSGYGYTF
j_gene: TRBJ2-7; len: 13; v_gene: TRBV18; CDR3aa: CASSRRQGGEQYF
j_gene: TRBJ1-4; len: 14; v_gene: TRBV19; CDR3aa: CASSKTATNEKLFF
j_gene: TRBJ2-3; len: 18; v_gene: TRBV5-4; CDR3aa: CASSLLLGASGSRDTQYF
j_gene: TRBJ1-1; len: 12; v_gene: TRBV6-5; CDR3aa: CASRFTNTEAFF
j_gene: TRBJ2-2; len: 16; v_gene: TRBV19; CDR3aa: CASSISSGANTGELFF
j_gene: TRBJ1-1; len: 15; v_gene: TRBV19; CDR3aa: CASSIDSSGAGGAFF
j_gene: TRBJ1-1; len: 15; v_gene: TRBV19; CDR3aa: CASSLWTGGFAEAFF
j_gene: TRBJ2-6; len: 14; v_gene: TRBV28; CDR3aa: CASSLPQGSNVLTF
j_gene: TRBJ2-7; len: 13; v_gene: TRBV12-3/TRBV12-4; CDR3aa: CASNWDRGLEQYF
j_gene: TRBJ2-7; len: 15; v_gene: TRBV18; CDR3aa: CASSPPQGTSYEQYF
j_gene: TRBJ2-2; len: 16; v_gene: TRBV5-1; CDR3aa: CASSPGTSSNTGELFF
j_gene: TRBJ2-5; len: 11; v_gene: TRBV5-1; CDR3aa: CASSFEETQYF